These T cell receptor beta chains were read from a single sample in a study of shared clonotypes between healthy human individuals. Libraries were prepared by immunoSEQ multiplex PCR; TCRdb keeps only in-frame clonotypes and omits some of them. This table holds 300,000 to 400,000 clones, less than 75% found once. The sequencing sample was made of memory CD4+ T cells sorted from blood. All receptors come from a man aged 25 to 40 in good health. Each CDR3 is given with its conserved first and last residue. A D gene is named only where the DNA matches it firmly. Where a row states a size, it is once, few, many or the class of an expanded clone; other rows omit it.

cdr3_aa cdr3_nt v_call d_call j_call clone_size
CASSYLRGEDGYTF TGTGCCAGCAGCTACCTAAGGGGGGAAGATGGCTACACCTTC TRBV7-8 NA TRBJ1-2 once
CASSRYSRDNEKLFF TGCGCCAGCAGCCGATACAGTCGCGATAATGAAAAACTGTTTTTT TRBV4-1 NA TRBJ1-4 NA
CASTRGASSYEQYF TGTGCCAGCACAAGGGGGGCTTCCTCCTACGAGCAGTACTTC TRBV6-5 NA TRBJ2-7 NA
CASGPREGGQYF TGTGCCAGTGGCCCCAGGGAGGGCGGTCAGTACTTC TRBV19 TRBD2 TRBJ2-4 NA
CASRKRGSTDTQYF TGTGCCAGTAGGAAGCGGGGGAGCACAGATACGCAGTATTTT TRBV19 TRBD2 TRBJ2-3 NA
CSVDKGRGF TGCAGCGTTGATAAGGGCCGCGGCTTC TRBV29-1 NA TRBJ1-2 NA
CASSNWGSTDTQYF TGTGCCAGCAGTAACTGGGGGAGCACAGATACGCAGTATTTT TRBV6-5 NA TRBJ2-3 few
CASSLAYPGAQLFF TGTGCCAGCAGCTTAGCGTATCCGGGGGCGCAGCTGTTTTTT TRBV7-8 NA TRBJ2-2 few
CASRQGPGETQYF TGTGCCAGCCGACAGGGGCCGGGGGAGACCCAGTACTTC TRBV6-1 TRBD1 TRBJ2-5 NA
CARSREANYGYTF TGTGCCAGAAGCAGGGAAGCTAACTATGGCTACACCTTC TRBV5-3 NA TRBJ1-2 NA
CASSLGQLSYEQYF TGTGCCAGCAGCTTAGGACAGCTTTCCTACGAGCAGTACTTC TRBV7-9 NA TRBJ2-7 NA
CSARQAYEQYF TGCAGTGCTAGACAGGCCTACGAGCAGTACTTC TRBV20-1 NA TRBJ2-7 NA
CASRSPGQGKETQYF TGTGCCAGTAGATCACCGGGACAGGGGAAAGAGACCCAGTACTTC TRBV19 TRBD1 TRBJ2-5 NA
CASSPQARLAGASYEQYF TGTGCCAGTAGTCCGCAGGCCCGACTAGCGGGAGCGTCCTACGAGCAGTACTTC TRBV19 TRBD2 TRBJ2-7 NA
CASSPHAGVAAFF TGTGCCAGCAGTCCCCACGCCGGGGTAGCAGCTTTCTTT TRBV7-9 NA TRBJ1-1 NA
CASSGTSGYNEQFF TGTGCCAGCTCAGGGACTAGCGGATACAATGAGCAGTTCTTC TRBV18 TRBD2 TRBJ2-1 NA
CASSFRQGYSENTIYF TGTGCCAGCAGCTTCAGACAGGGGTATAGTGAAAACACCATATATTTT TRBV7-9 TRBD1 TRBJ1-3 NA
CASNYHAPTTDTQYF TGCGCCAGCAATTACCACGCTCCAACCACAGATACGCAGTATTTT TRBV5-1 NA TRBJ2-3 NA
CASSIVGAHGYTF TGTGCCAGTAGTATAGTTGGAGCCCATGGCTACACCTTC TRBV19 NA TRBJ1-2 NA